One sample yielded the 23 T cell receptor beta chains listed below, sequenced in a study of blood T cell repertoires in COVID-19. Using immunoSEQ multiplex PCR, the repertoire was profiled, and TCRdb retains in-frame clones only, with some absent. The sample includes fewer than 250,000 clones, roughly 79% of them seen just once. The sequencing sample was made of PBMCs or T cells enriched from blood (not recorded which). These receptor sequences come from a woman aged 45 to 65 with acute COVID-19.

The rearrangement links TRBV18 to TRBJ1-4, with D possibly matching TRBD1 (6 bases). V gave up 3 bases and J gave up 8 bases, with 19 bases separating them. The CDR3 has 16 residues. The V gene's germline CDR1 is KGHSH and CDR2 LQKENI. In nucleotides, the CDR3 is TGTGCCAGCTCACCGCAAAACAACAGGGTGAGGGAAAAACTGTTTTTT. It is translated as CASSPQNNRVREKLFF.

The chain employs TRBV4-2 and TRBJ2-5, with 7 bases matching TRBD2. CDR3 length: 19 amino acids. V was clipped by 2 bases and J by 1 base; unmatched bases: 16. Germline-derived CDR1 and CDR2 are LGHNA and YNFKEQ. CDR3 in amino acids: CASSQFTPGLVLIQETQYF. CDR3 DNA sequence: TGTGCCAGCAGCCAATTTACTCCCGGACTAGTCCTCATCCAAGAGACCCAGTACTTC.

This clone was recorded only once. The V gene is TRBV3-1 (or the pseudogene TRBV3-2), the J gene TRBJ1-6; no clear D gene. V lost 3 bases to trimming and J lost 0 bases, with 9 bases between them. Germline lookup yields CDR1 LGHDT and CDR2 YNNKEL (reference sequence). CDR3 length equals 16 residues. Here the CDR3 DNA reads TGTGCCAGCAGCCAGAGGGCCGGCTCCTATAATTCACCCCTCCACTTT. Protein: CASSQRAGSYNSPLHF.

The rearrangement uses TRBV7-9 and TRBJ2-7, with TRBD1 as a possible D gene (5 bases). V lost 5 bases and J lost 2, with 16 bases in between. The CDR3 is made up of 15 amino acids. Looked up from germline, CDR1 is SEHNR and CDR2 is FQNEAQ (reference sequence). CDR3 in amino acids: CASSQQGQVTYEQYF. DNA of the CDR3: TGTGCCAGCAGCCAGCAGGGTCAGGTCACCTACGAGCAGTACTTC.

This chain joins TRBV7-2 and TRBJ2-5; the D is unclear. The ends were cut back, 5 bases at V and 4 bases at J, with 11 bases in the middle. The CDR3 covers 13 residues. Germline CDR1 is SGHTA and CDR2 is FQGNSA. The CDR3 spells CASSRPELETQYF. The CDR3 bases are TGTGCCAGCAGCCGTCCTGAACTAGAGACCCAGTACTTC.

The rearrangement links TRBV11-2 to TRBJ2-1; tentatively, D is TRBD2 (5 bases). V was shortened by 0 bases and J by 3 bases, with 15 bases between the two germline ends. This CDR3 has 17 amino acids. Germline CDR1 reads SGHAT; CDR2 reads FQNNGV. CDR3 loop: CASSLDGAVALYNEQFF. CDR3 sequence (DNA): TGTGCCAGCAGCTTAGATGGAGCGGTAGCCCTCTACAATGAGCAGTTCTTC.

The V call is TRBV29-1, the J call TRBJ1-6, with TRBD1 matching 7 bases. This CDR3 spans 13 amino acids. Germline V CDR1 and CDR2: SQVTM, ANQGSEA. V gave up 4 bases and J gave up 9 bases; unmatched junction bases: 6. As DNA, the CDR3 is TGCAGCGTTGGGGACAGTCTTGCTTCACCCCTCCACTTT. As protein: CSVGDSLASPLHF.

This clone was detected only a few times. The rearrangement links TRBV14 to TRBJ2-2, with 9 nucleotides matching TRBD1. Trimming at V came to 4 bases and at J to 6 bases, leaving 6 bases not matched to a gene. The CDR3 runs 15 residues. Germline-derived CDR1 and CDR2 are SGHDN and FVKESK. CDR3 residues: CASSRRQGEAGELFF. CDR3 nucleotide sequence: TGTGCCAGCAGCCGGAGACAGGGGGAAGCCGGGGAGCTGTTTTTT.

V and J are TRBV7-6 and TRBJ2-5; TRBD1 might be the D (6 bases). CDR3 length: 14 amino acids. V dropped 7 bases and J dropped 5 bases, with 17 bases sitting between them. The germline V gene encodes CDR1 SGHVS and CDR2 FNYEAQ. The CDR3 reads CASTTTGSKETQYF. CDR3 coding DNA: TGTGCCAGCACGACCACAGGGAGCAAGGAGACCCAGTACTTC.

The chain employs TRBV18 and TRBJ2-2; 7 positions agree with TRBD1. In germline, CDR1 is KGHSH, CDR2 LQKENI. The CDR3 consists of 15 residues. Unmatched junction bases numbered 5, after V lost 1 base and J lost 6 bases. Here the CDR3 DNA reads TGTGCCAGCTCACCACGGCAGGGGGTCTCCGGGGAGCTGTTTTTT. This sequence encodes CASSPRQGVSGELFF.

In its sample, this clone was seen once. CDR3 loop: CASVPGGLNYGYTF. The CDR3 nucleotides read TGTGCCAGCGTCCCCGGGGGGCTGAACTATGGCTACACCTTC. The V gene is TRBV7-2, the J gene TRBJ1-2; D might be TRBD1 (6 bases). The CDR3 contains 14 residues. V was clipped by 8 bases and J by 2 bases, with 15 bases between them. Germline-derived CDR1 and CDR2 are SGHTA and FQGNSA.

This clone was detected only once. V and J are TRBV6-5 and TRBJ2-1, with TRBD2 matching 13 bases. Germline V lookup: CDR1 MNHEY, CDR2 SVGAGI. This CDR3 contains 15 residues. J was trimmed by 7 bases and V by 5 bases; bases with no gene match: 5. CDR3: CASSIPGLAGNEQFF. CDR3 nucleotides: TGTGCCAGCAGTATTCCGGGACTAGCGGGGAATGAGCAGTTCTTC.

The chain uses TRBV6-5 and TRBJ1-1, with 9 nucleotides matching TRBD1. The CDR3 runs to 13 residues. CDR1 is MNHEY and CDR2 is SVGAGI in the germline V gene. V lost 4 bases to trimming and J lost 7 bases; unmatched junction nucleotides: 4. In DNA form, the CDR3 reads TGTGCCAGCAGTTTCCAGGGACAGGGTGAAGCTTTCTTT. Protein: CASSFQGQGEAFF.

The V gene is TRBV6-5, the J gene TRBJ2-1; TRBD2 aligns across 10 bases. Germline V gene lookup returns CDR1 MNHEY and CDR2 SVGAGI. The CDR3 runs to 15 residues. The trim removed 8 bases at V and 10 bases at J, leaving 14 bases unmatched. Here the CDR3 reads CASAAGGLASREQFF. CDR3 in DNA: TGTGCCAGCGCCGCGGGGGGACTAGCGAGTAGAGAGCAGTTCTTC.

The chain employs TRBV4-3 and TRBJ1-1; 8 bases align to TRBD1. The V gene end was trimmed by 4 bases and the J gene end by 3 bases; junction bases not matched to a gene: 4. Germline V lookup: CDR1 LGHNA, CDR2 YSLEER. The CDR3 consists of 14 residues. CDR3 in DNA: TGCGCCAGCAGCCTTTACAGGGGGGACACTGAAGCTTTCTTT. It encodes CASSLYRGDTEAFF.

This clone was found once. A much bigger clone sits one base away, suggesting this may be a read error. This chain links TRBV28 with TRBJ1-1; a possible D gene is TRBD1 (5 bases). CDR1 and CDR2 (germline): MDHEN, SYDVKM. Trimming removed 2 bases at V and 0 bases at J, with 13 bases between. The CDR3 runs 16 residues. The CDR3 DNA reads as TGTGCCAGCAGTTTAAGGGGCGGGGGGTTGAACACTGAAGCTTTCTTT. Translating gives CASSLRGGGLNTEAFF.

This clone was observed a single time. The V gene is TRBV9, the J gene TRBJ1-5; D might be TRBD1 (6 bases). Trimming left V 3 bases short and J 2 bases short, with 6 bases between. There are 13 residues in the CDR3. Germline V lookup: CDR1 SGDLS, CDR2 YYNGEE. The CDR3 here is CASSGQGNQPQHF. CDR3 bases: TGTGCCAGCAGCGGACAGGGCAATCAGCCCCAGCATTTT.

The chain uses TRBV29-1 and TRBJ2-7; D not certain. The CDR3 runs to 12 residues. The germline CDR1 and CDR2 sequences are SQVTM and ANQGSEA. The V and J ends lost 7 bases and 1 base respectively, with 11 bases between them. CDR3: CSGAKTSYEQYF. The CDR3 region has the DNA TGCAGCGGAGCTAAGACTTCCTACGAGCAGTACTTC.

The CDR3 loop is CASSYSDSSYGYTF. In DNA, the CDR3 is TGTGCCAGCAGTTACTCTGACAGTAGCTATGGCTACACCTTC. V and J are TRBV6-6 and TRBJ1-2; D may be TRBD1 (5 bases). This CDR3 comprises 14 residues. Germline V gene sequence: CDR1 MNHNY, CDR2 SVGAGI (reference sequence). Trimming removed 0 bases at V and 4 bases at J, with 9 bases between.

CDR3 nucleotides: TGCAGCGTTGATGTCGGACAGATCTCCTACAATGAGCAGTTCTTC. This codes for CSVDVGQISYNEQFF. The rearrangement joins TRBV29-1 to TRBJ2-1; the D gene is possibly TRBD1 (6 bases). Trimming shortened V by 3 bases and J by 0 bases, and 12 bases separated the two germline ends. Germline lookup yields CDR1 SQVTM and CDR2 ANQGSEA. This CDR3 has 15 residues.

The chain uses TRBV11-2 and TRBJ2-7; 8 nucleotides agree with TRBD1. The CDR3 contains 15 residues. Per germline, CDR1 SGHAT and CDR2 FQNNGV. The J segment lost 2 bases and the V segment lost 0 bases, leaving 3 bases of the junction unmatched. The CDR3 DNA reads TGTGCCAGCAGCTTAGAAAAACAGGGGGCCTACGAGCAGTACTTC. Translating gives CASSLEKQGAYEQYF.

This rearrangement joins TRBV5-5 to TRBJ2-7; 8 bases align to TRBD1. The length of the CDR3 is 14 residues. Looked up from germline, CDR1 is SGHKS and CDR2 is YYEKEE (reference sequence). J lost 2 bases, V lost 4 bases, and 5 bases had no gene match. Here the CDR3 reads CASSLLDRAYEQYF. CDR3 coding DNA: TGTGCCAGCAGCCTCCTGGACAGGGCCTACGAGCAGTACTTC. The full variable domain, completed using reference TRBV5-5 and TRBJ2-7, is DAGVTQSPTHLIKTRGQQVTLRCSPISGHKSVSWYQQVLGQGPQFIFQYYEKEERGRGNFPDRFSARQFPNYSSELNVNALLLGDSALYLCASSLLDRAYEQYFGPGTRLTVT.

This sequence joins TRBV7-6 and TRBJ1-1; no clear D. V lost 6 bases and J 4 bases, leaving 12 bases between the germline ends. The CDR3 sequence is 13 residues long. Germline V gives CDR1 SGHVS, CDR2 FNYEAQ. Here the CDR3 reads CASSSTDTTEAFF. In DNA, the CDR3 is TGTGCCAGCAGTTCCACAGACACCACTGAAGCTTTCTTT. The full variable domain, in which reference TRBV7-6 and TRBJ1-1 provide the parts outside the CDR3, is GAGVSQSPRYKVTKRGQDVALRCDPISGHVSLYWYRQALGQGPEFLTYFNYEAQQDKSGLPNDRFSAERPEGSISTLTIQRTEQRDSAMYRCASSSTDTTEAFFGQGTRLTVV.